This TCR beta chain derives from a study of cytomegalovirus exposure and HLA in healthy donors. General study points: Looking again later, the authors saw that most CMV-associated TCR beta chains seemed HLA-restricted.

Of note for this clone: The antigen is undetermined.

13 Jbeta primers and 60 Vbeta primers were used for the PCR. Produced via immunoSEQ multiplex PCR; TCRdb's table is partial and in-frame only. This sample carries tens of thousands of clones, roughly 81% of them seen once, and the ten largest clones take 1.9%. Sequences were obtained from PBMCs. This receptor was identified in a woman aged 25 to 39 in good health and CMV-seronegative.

CDR3 amino acids: CSVEGLAANTDTQYF. CDR3 coding DNA: TGCAGCGTTGAAGGCCTAGCGGCGAACACAGATACGCAGTATTTT. The chain joins TRBV29-1 to TRBJ2-3, with TRBD2 identical over 7 bases. CDR1 and CDR2 (germline): SQVTM, ANQGSEA. This CDR3 comprises 15 residues. V gave up 1 base and J gave up 2 bases; unmatched junction bases: 6.